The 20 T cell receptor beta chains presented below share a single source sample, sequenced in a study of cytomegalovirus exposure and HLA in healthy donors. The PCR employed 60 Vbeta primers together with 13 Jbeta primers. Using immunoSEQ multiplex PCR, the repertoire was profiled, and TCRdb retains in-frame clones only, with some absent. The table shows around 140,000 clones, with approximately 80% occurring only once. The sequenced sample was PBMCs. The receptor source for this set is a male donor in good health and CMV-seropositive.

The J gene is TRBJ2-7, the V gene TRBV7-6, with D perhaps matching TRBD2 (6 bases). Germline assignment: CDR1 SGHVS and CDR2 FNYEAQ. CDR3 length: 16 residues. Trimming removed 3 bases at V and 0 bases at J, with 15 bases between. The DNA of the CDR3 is TGTGCCAGCAGCTTGAATCCCGGGACTGGCTCCTACGAGCAGTACTTC. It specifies CASSLNPGTGSYEQYF.

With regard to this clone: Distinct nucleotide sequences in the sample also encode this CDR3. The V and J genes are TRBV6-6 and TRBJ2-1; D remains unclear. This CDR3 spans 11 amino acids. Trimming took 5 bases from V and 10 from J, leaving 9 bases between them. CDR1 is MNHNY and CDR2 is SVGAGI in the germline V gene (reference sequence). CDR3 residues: CASSVGPEQFF. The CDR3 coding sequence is TGTGCCAGCAGTGTTGGGCCGGAGCAGTTCTTC.

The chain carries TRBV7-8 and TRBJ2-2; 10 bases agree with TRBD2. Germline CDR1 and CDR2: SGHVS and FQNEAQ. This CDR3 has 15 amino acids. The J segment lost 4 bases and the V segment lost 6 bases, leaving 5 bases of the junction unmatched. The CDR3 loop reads CASSSSGGSTGELFF. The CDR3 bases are TGTGCCAGCAGTTCTAGCGGGGGATCCACCGGGGAGCTGTTTTTT.

The DNA for the CDR3 is TGTGCCAGCAGTGAATTAACAGGGTCAGGGGCCAACGTCCTGACTTTC. This translates into CASSELTGSGANVLTF. The genes are TRBV6-4 and TRBJ2-6; a possible D gene is TRBD1 (6 bases). CDR1 is MRHNA and CDR2 is SNTAGT in the germline V gene. V lost 3 bases and J 4 bases, leaving 13 bases between the germline ends. This CDR3 comprises 16 residues.

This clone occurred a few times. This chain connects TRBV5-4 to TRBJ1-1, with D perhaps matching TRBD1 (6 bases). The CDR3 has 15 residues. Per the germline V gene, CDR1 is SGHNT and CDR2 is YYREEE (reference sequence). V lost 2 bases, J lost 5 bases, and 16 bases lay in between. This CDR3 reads CASSFQGKGLTEAFF. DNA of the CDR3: TGTGCCAGCAGCTTCCAGGGGAAGGGGTTGACTGAAGCTTTCTTT.

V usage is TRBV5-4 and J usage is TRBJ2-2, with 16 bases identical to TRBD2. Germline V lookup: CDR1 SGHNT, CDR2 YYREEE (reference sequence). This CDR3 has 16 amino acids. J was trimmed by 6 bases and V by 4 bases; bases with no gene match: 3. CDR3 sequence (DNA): TGTGCCAGCAGCCTCGGGACTAGCGGGAGGGCCGGGGAGCTGTTTTTT. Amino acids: CASSLGTSGRAGELFF.

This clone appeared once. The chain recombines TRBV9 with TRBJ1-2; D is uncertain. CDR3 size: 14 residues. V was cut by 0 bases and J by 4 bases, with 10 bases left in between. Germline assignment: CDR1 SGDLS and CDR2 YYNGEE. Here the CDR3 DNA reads TGTGCCAGCAGCGTAGGGGTGGCGGTCTATGGCTACACCTTC. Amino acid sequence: CASSVGVAVYGYTF.

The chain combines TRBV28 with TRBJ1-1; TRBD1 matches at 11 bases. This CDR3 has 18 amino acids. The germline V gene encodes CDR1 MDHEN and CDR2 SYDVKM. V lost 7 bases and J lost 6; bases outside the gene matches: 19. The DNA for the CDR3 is TGTGCCAGCACTATTATCCCGGGACAGGGGGGTAGTAGCGCTGAAGCTTTCTTT. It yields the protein CASTIIPGQGGSSAEAFF.

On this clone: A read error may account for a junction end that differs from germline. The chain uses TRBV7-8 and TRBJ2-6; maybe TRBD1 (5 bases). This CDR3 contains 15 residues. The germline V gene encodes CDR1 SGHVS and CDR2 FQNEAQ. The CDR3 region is CASSPVSAGANGLTF. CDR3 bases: TGTGCCAGCAGCCCAGTATCGGCTGGGGCCAACGGCCTGACTTTC.

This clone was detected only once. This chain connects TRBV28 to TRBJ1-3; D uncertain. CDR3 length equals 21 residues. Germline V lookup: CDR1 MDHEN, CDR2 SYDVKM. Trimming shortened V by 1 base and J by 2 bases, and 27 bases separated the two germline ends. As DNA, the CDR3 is TGTGCCAGCAGTTTATTCATCTCTGGGCGCCTGACAAAGTACCCTGGAAACACCATATATTTT. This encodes CASSLFISGRLTKYPGNTIYF.

The DNA for the CDR3 is TGCAGCGGACGGACAGGGACAGATACGCAGTATTTT. Translation gives CSGRTGTDTQYF. J is TRBJ2-3 and V is TRBV29-1; TRBD1 matches 8 bases. In germline, CDR1 is SQVTM, CDR2 ANQGSEA. Trimming took 7 bases from V and 3 from J; bases not matched to a gene: 3. This CDR3 is built from 12 residues.

The CDR3 is CASSASGTSGFLITDTQYF. DNA for the CDR3: TGTGCCAGCAGTGCCTCCGGGACTAGCGGGTTCTTAATCACAGATACGCAGTATTTT. The chain is built from TRBV6-4 and TRBJ2-3, with 12 nucleotides matching TRBD2. With V trimmed by 4 bases and J by 2 bases, 13 bases remained unmatched. There are 19 residues in the CDR3. Germline V CDR1 and CDR2: MRHNA, SNTAGT.

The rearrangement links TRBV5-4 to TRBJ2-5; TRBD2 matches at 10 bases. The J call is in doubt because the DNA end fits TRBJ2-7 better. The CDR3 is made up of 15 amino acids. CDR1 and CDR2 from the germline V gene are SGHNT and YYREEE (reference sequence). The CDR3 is CASSSRTSGSYEQYF. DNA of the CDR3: TGTGCCAGCAGCTCTAGGACTAGCGGTTCCTACGAGCAGTACTTC.

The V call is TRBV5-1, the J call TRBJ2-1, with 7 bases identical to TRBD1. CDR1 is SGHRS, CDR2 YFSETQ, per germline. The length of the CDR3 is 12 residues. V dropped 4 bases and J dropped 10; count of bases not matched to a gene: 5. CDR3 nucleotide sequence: TGCGCCAGCAGCCGCCGGGACAGCGAGCAGTTCTTC. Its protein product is CASSRRDSEQFF.

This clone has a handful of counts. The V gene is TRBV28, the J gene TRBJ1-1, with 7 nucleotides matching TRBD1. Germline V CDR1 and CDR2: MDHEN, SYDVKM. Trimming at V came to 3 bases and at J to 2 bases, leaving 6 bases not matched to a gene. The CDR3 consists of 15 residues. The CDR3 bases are TGTGCCAGCAGTTTTCACAGGGGACTTAACACTGAAGCTTTCTTT. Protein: CASSFHRGLNTEAFF.

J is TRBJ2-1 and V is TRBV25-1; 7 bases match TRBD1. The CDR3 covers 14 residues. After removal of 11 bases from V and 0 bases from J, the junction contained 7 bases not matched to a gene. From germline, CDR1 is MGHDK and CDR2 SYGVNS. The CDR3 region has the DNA TGTGCCTGTCCGGGACAGAGCTCCTACAATGAGCAGTTCTTC. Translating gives CACPGQSSYNEQFF.

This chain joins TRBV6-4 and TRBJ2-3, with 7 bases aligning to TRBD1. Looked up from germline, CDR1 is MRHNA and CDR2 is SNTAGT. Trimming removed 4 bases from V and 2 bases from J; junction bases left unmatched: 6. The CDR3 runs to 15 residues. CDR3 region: CASSVSEGATDTQYF. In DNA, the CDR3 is TGTGCCAGCAGTGTTAGTGAGGGGGCCACAGATACGCAGTATTTT.

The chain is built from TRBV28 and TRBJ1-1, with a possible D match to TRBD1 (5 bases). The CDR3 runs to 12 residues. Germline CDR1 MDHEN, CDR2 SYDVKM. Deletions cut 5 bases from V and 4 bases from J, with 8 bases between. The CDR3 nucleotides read TGTGCCAGCAGTAGGGGAGGCACTGAAGCTTTCTTT. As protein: CASSRGGTEAFF.

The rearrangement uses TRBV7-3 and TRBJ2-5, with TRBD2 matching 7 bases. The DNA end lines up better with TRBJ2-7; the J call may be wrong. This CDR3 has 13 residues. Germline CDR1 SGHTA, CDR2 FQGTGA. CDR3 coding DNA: TGTGCCAGCAGTTTAGGGACTAACTACGAGCAGTACTTC. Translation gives CASSLGTNYEQYF.

CDR3: CAWRYSPGRGGETQYF. As DNA, the CDR3 is TGTGCCTGGAGATACTCACCGGGCCGCGGAGGAGAGACCCAGTACTTC. The V and J genes are TRBV30 and TRBJ2-5; D perhaps matches TRBD2 (5 bases). The CDR3 has 16 residues. In germline, CDR1 is GTSNPN, CDR2 SVGIG (reference sequence). V dropped 3 bases and J dropped 4 bases, with 21 bases sitting between them.